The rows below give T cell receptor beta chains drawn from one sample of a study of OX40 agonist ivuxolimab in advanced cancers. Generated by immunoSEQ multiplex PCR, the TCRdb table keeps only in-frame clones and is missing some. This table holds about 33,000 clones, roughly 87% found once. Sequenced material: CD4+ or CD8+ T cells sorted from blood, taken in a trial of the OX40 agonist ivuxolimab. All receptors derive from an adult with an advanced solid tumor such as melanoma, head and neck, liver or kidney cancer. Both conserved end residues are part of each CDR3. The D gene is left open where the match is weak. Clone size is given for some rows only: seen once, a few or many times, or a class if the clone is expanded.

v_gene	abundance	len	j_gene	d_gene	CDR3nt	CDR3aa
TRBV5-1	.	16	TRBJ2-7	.	TGCGCCAGCAGCTTGGAGGGCAGTAGGAGCTTGGAAGAGCAGTACTTC	CASSLEGSRSLEEQYF
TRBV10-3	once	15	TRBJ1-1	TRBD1	TGTGCCATCAGTGAGTTTCAGGGGGGAAACACTGAAGCTTTCTTT	CAISEFQGGNTEAFF
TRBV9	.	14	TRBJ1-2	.	TGTGCCAGCAGCTCTTCCGGGACTTACTATGGCTACACCTTC	CASSSSGTYYGYTF
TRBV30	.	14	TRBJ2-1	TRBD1	TGTGCCTGGAGTGACGTGGGACAGGACAATGAGCAGTTCTTC	CAWSDVGQDNEQFF
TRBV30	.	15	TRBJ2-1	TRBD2	TGTGCCTGGAGTGTAGGGCTAGCGGGAGTCAATGAGCAGTTCTTC	CAWSVGLAGVNEQFF
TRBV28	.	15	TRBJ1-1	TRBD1	TGTGCCAGCAGTTTAAGGGGGACAGTTAACACTGAAGCTTTCTTT	CASSLRGTVNTEAFF
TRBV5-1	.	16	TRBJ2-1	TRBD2	TGCGCCAGCAGCCAGGGGGGACTAGCCAAGATTAATGAGCAGTTCTTC	CASSQGGLAKINEQFF
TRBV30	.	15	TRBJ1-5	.	TGTGCCTGGAGTGTAGGCCTAGGGACCAATCAGCCCCAGCATTTT	CAWSVGLGTNQPQHF
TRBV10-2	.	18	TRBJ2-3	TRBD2	TGCGCCAGCAGTGAGTCGACGATAACGGGGGGGCCCACAGATACGCAGTATTTT	CASSESTITGGPTDTQYF
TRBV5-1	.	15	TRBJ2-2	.	TGCGCCAGCAGCTTGGTTAGATCGAACACCGGGGAGCTGTTTTTT	CASSLVRSNTGELFF
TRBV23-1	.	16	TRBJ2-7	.	TGCGCCAGCAGTCAATACCCCCGCACGAGTGGTAACGAGCAGTACTTC	CASSQYPRTSGNEQYF
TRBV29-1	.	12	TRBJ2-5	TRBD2	TGCAGCGTCCAGGCGGGGGGAAAGACCCAGTACTTC	CSVQAGGKTQYF
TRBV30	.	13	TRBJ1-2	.	TGTGCCTGGAGTGGAGGGGAAGGCTATGGCTACACCTTC	CAWSGGEGYGYTF
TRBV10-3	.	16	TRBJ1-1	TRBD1	TGTGCCATCAGGTGGACAGGGGGCTCGATGAACACTGAAGCTTTCTTT	CAIRWTGGSMNTEAFF
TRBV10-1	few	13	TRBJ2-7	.	TGCGCCAGCAGTGAGTCCCTTGGGGGCGAGCAGTACTTC	CASSESLGGEQYF
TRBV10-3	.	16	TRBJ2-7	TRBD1	TGTGCCATCAGTGCTATGGGGGGACAGGGCCCCTACGAGCAGTACTTC	CAISAMGGQGPYEQYF
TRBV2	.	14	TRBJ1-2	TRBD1	TGTGCCAGCAGTGTGGCGGACAGGGCCAATGGCTACACCTTC	CASSVADRANGYTF
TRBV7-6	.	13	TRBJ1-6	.	TGTGCCAGCAGCTTAAACGAGGGCTCACCCCTCCACTTT	CASSLNEGSPLHF